This TCR beta chain emerged from a study of cytomegalovirus exposure and HLA in healthy donors. Study-level background: There were roughly 80 million unique TCRs (from HLA-typed donors) in an early data release.

The CDR3 covers 15 residues. Trimming took 6 bases from V and 2 from J, leaving 15 bases between them. Germline CDR1 and CDR2: SGHKS and YYEKEE (reference sequence). Points from the study as a whole: The study put roughly 160 TCR beta chains on its list as cytomegalovirus-associated. TCR beta sequences reportedly predicted most subjects' HLA-A and HLA-B alleles accurately.

As regards this clone: The antigen is undetermined.

The PCR employed 60 Vbeta primers together with 13 Jbeta primers. Clones were sequenced by immunoSEQ multiplex PCR, and TCRdb holds only the in-frame ones, with some missing. The sample includes roughly 90,000 clones, 70% to 85% seen only once; the top ten take approximately 20%. V usage is TRBV5-5 and J usage is TRBJ2-1; D remains ambiguous. Sequencing was carried out using PBMCs. The TCR sequence derives from a man younger than 40 in good health and CMV-seropositive. The CDR3 DNA reads as TGTGCCAGCACCTTAGAGAGGCAAGCCTACAATGAGCAGTTCTTC. The encoded protein is CASTLERQAYNEQFF.